This is a list of T cell receptor beta chains from one sample in a study of HIV-infected patients and healthy controls. TCRdb re-derived calls from the 5' RACE reads in MiXCR, one entry per CDR3 protein. The sample has 5,000 to 5,500 distinct CDR3 sequences, approximately 8.2% seen once. Material: blood, obtained before antiretroviral therapy. These receptors were collected from an adult with HIV infection. Both conserved end residues are part of each CDR3. Each record gives: D gene, clone size, J gene, V gene, CDR3 protein, CDR3 DNA. The D gene is left open where the match is weak. Size is omitted from some rows. Given values are once, few, many or a class for expanded clones.

D gene: TRBD1
clone size: medium-sized
J gene: TRBJ2-6
V gene: TRBV7-9
CDR3 protein: CAGSPRQGPSGANVLTF
CDR3 DNA: TGTGCCGGGTCCCCGAGACAGGGACCCTCTGGGGCCAACGTCCTGACTTTC

D gene: .
clone size: medium-sized
J gene: TRBJ2-5
V gene: TRBV11-2
CDR3 protein: CASSEVPEYPMETQYF
CDR3 DNA: TGTGCCAGCAGCGAAGTGCCTGAGTACCCGATGGAGACCCAGTACTTC

D gene: TRBD1
clone size: many
J gene: TRBJ1-5
V gene: TRBV7-8
CDR3 protein: CASSSWGGGTVSNQPQHF
CDR3 DNA: TGTGCCAGCAGCTCCTGGGGGGGCGGGACAGTTAGCAATCAGCCCCAGCATTTT

D gene: TRBD1
clone size: few
J gene: TRBJ1-3
V gene: TRBV29-1
CDR3 protein: CSVTGGGNTIYF
CDR3 DNA: TGCAGCGTTACAGGGGGCGGAAACACCATATATTTT

D gene: TRBD1
clone size: medium-sized
J gene: TRBJ2-5
V gene: TRBV9
CDR3 protein: CASSVTGQGAQETQYF
CDR3 DNA: TGTGCCAGCAGCGTCACGGGACAGGGGGCCCAAGAGACCCAGTACTTC

D gene: TRBD2
clone size: many
J gene: TRBJ2-1
V gene: TRBV20-1
CDR3 protein: CSARRRTSGNGEQFF
CDR3 DNA: TGCAGTGCTCGTCGACGGACTAGCGGGAATGGTGAGCAGTTCTTC

D gene: TRBD1
clone size: large
J gene: TRBJ2-1
V gene: TRBV27
CDR3 protein: CASSFRGQINEQFF
CDR3 DNA: TGTGCCAGCAGTTTCCGGGGACAGATCAATGAGCAGTTCTTC

D gene: TRBD2
clone size: many
J gene: TRBJ2-6
V gene: TRBV7-2
CDR3 protein: CARATYVTGLAGTGANVLTF
CDR3 DNA: TGTGCCAGGGCCACGTACGTAACGGGACTAGCGGGAACTGGGGCCAACGTCCTGACTTTC

D gene: .
clone size: medium-sized
J gene: TRBJ1-1
V gene: TRBV7-9
CDR3 protein: CASSPVQGIPEAFF
CDR3 DNA: TGTGCCAGCAGCCCTGTTCAGGGCATTCCTGAAGCTTTCTTT

D gene: .
clone size: .
J gene: TRBJ1-4
V gene: TRBV2
CDR3 protein: CASLGNPNEKLFF
CDR3 DNA: TGTGCCAGCCTCGGGAATCCTAATGAAAAACTGTTTTTT

D gene: TRBD2
clone size: few
J gene: TRBJ2-5
V gene: TRBV11-2
CDR3 protein: CASSLDWTSYETQYF
CDR3 DNA: TGTGCCAGCAGCCTCGATTGGACTAGCTACGAGACCCAGTACTTC

D gene: TRBD1
clone size: few
J gene: TRBJ2-2
V gene: TRBV18
CDR3 protein: CASSPGQGETSNTGELFF
CDR3 DNA: TGTGCCAGCTCCCCAGGACAGGGCGAGACCTCGAACACCGGGGAGCTGTTTTTT

D gene: .
clone size: medium-sized
J gene: TRBJ2-4
V gene: TRBV7-8
CDR3 protein: CASSLLQGAKNIQYF
CDR3 DNA: TGTGCCAGCAGCTTACTACAGGGAGCCAAAAACATTCAGTACTTC

D gene: TRBD1
clone size: many
J gene: TRBJ2-7
V gene: TRBV7-6
CDR3 protein: CASSDFSGQGIYEQYF
CDR3 DNA: TGTGCCAGCAGCGACTTTAGCGGACAGGGTATCTACGAGCAGTACTTC

D gene: TRBD1
clone size: many
J gene: TRBJ2-5
V gene: TRBV10-3
CDR3 protein: CAIRGQGAGETQYF
CDR3 DNA: TGTGCCATCCGGGGACAGGGGGCTGGAGAGACCCAGTACTTC